This T cell receptor (beta chain) was identified in a study of CD39 and CD103 CD8 tumor-infiltrating T cells. Germline V gives CDR1 MDHEN, CDR2 SYDVKM. The V gene lost 5 bases and the J gene lost 4 bases, with 18 bases spanning the gap. The CDR3 totals 15 residues. This clone was detected once. TCRdb's copy holds only in-frame clones and misses some; the assay was immunoSEQ multiplex PCR. The sample yields about 790 clones, 70% to 75% seen once. The chain recombines TRBV28 with TRBJ2-7; TRBD1 might be the D (6 bases). The TCR sequence derives from a human donor with head and neck squamous cell carcinoma. The sample taken for sequencing was CD39- CD103+ CD8+ T cells sorted from the tumor. Subset noted: CD103+CD39- single-positive CD45RA- CD8 T cells. The CDR3 region is CASSLPTGFMYEQYF. The DNA for the CDR3 is TGTGCCAGCAGTCTCCCCACAGGGTTTATGTACGAGCAGTACTTC. Looking up the rest from reference TRBV28 and TRBJ2-7 gives the full variable domain: DVKVTQSSRYLVKRTGEKVFLECVQDMDHENMFWYRQDPGLGLRLIYFSYDVKMKEKGDIPEGYSVSREKKERFSLILESASTNQTSMYLCASSLPTGFMYEQYFGPGTRLTVT.